This TCR beta chain is drawn from a study of cytomegalovirus exposure and HLA in healthy donors. Amplification used 60 Vbeta primers and 13 Jbeta primers. Libraries were prepared by immunoSEQ multiplex PCR; TCRdb keeps only in-frame clonotypes and omits some of them. The table lists about 150,000 clones, around three quarters of them singletons. Whole-study findings and limits: Later, an analysis found that common viral pathogens appeared to be linked with several of the most significant clusters.

Germline values: CDR1 ENHRY, CDR2 SYGVKD. The CDR3 has 15 amino acids. The trim removed 11 bases at V and 6 bases at J, leaving 13 bases unmatched. To note about this clone: Its antigen is as yet unknown.

This TCR derives from a woman aged 45-65 years in good health and CMV-seropositive. The sample was PBMCs. The J gene is TRBJ1-6, the V gene TRBV10-3, with 7 bases that match TRBD1. This CDR3 reads CASRGTDASNSPLHF. CDR3 coding DNA: TGTGCCTCCAGGGGGACGGACGCCTCTAATTCACCCCTCCACTTT.